The rows below give T cell receptor beta chains drawn from one sample of a study of memory CD4+ T cells and cytomegalovirus serostatus. Sequencing was performed with immunoSEQ multiplex PCR; in TCRdb, only in-frame clones are kept and a portion is missing. The data show tens of thousands of clones, about three quarters seen once. Sequenced input: memory CD4+ T cells from blood. These receptor sequences come from an adult in good health and CMV-seropositive. Both conserved end residues are part of each CDR3. D genes are given only for firm matches. Clone size is not always given. Where it is, it says once, few, many or a class for expanded clones.

d_gene	v_gene	abundance	j_gene	CDR3nt	CDR3aa
TRBD2	TRBV18	NA	TRBJ2-7	TGTGCCAGCTCACCACGGGCGGGGGTGAACTACGAGCAGTACTTC	CASSPRAGVNYEQYF
NA	TRBV7-8	few	TRBJ2-7	TGTGCCAGCAGCTCGCTAGGCGAGCAGTACTTC	CASSSLGEQYF
NA	TRBV29-1	NA	TRBJ1-1	TGCAGCGCCACGGTCGGGGGGGTCGACACTGAAGCTTTCTTT	CSATVGGVDTEAFF
NA	TRBV5-8	NA	TRBJ1-6	TGTGCCAGCAGCCACGTCGGGGGCGTGGATTCACCCCTCCACTTT	CASSHVGGVDSPLHF
NA	TRBV7-8	NA	TRBJ2-1	TGTGCCAGCAGCTTATCCAGAGGCGAGCAGTTCTTC	CASSLSRGEQFF
NA	TRBV2	NA	TRBJ1-1	TGTGCCAGCAGAGGGTCCTCGGGCACTGAAGCTTTCTTT	CASRGSSGTEAFF
NA	TRBV2	NA	TRBJ2-7	TGTGCCAGCAGTAGGACGGGCAACGAGCAGTACTTC	CASSRTGNEQYF
NA	TRBV2	NA	TRBJ1-2	TGTGCCAGCAGTGACCGTCGGCAGGCCGACTATGGCTACACCTTC	CASSDRRQADYGYTF
NA	TRBV27	NA	TRBJ2-2	TGTGCCAGCAGTTTTTATCTCCAGGGCGGGGAGCTGTTTTTT	CASSFYLQGGELFF
TRBD1	TRBV28	NA	TRBJ1-2	TGTGCCAGCAGTTGGGGGGGGACAGGGTGGAGTAATGGCTACACCTTC	CASSWGGTGWSNGYTF
NA	TRBV6-1	NA	TRBJ1-5	TGTGCCAGCAGTGAAGACAGGTTGAGCAATCAGCCCCAGCATTTT	CASSEDRLSNQPQHF
NA	TRBV28	NA	TRBJ2-7	TGTGCCAGCAGTTCCGGGACTCCCTACGAGCAGTACTTC	CASSSGTPYEQYF
NA	TRBV5-4	NA	TRBJ1-1	TGTGCCAGCAGCCCCCTGGTAATGGCGAACACTGAAGCTTTCTTT	CASSPLVMANTEAFF
TRBD2	TRBV29-1	once	TRBJ2-4	TGCAGCGCAAAAGAGCGGGAGACGGGCATTCAGTACTTC	CSAKERETGIQYF
NA	TRBV7-9	NA	TRBJ1-2	TGTGCCAGCAGCTTAAGGGGTTATGGCTACACCTTC	CASSLRGYGYTF
NA	TRBV4-3	NA	TRBJ2-7	TGCGCCAGCAGCCCGGGTCAATCCTACGAGCAGTACTTC	CASSPGQSYEQYF
NA	TRBV7-9	many	TRBJ2-4	TGTGCCAGCAGCCAGCAGGCTAGAGGGCTAGCCAAAAACATTCAGTACTTC	CASSQQARGLAKNIQYF
NA	TRBV19	NA	TRBJ1-5	TGTGCCAGTAGTATAGCAAGGTCGAGGGGGGGGAGCAATCAGCCCCAGCATTTT	CASSIARSRGGSNQPQHF
TRBD2	TRBV10-3	NA	TRBJ2-3	TGTGCCATCAGTGGCGCGATAGCGGGAGAATTAGATACGCAGTATTTT	CAISGAIAGELDTQYF
TRBD1	TRBV30	once	TRBJ1-2	TGTGCCTGGAGTTTATGGGACAGGGGGCTGCACGGCTACACCTTC	CAWSLWDRGLHGYTF
TRBD1	TRBV5-1	NA	TRBJ2-2	TGCGCCAGCAGCTGGACAGGGGTGAACACCGGGGAGCTGTTTTTT	CASSWTGVNTGELFF
TRBD2	TRBV7-2	NA	TRBJ2-7	TGTGCCAGCAGCGAAGGGGCGGGGGGACCCTACGAGCAGTACTTC	CASSEGAGGPYEQYF
NA	TRBV7-6	NA	TRBJ2-3	TGTGCCAGCAGCTTAGAAGCCGATACGCAGTATTTT	CASSLEADTQYF
NA	TRBV19	NA	TRBJ2-1	TGTGCCAGTAGTATAGAACCCCTACAGGGTCATGAGCAGTTCTTC	CASSIEPLQGHEQFF
NA	TRBV6-6	NA	TRBJ2-7	TGTGCCAGCAGCCCCCTAGATGGTCCTACCTACGAGCAGTACTTC	CASSPLDGPTYEQYF
NA	TRBV10-2	NA	TRBJ1-5	TGCGCCAGCAGTGAGTCGAACCCGAATCAGCCCCAGCATTTT	CASSESNPNQPQHF
NA	TRBV5-1	NA	TRBJ2-5	TGCGCCAGCAGCTTGGGGGGGCGCCAAGAGACCCAGTACTTC	CASSLGGRQETQYF
NA	TRBV9	NA	TRBJ1-3	TGTGCCAGCAGCGTAGCCGGGGCTGGGGCTGGAAACACCATATATTTT	CASSVAGAGAGNTIYF